A selection of T cell receptor beta chains follows, all from one sample in a study of OX40 agonist ivuxolimab in advanced cancers. TCRdb keeps only in-frame clones here, not all; method: immunoSEQ multiplex PCR. The sample has tens of thousands of clones, approximately 84% seen once. The input for sequencing was CD4+ or CD8+ T cells sorted from blood, taken in a trial of the OX40 agonist ivuxolimab. The receptors come from an adult with an advanced solid tumor such as melanoma, head and neck, liver or kidney cancer. Each CDR3 is given with its conserved first and last residue. The D gene is left open where the match is weak. Expanded clones get a size class; other rows say once, few or many, or leave the size out.

>TRBV5-1|TRBJ2-3|.|14|.
TGCGCCAGCCGAGGACATCAGGGGACAGATACGCAGTATTTT
CASRGHQGTDTQYF
>TRBV29-1|TRBJ1-2|.|13|.
TGCAGCGTTGCGGCGGGGGGCCCCTATGGCTACACCTTC
CSVAAGGPYGYTF
>TRBV7-9|TRBJ2-5|.|15|few
TGTGCCAGCAGGTTACTCGGGTCGTCGGGGGAGACCCAGTACTTC
CASRLLGSSGETQYF
>TRBV11-3|TRBJ2-3|TRBD1|17|.
TGTGCCAGCAGCTTAGAAAAAATGGGGACAGAGGACGATACGCAGTATTTT
CASSLEKMGTEDDTQYF
>TRBV6-5|TRBJ1-5|.|15|few
TGTGCCAGCAAAGTTTCTGGAGGGATCTCTCAGCCCCAGCATTTT
CASKVSGGISQPQHF
>TRBV11-3|TRBJ2-3|.|14|.
TGTGCCAGCAGCTTAGATTCTTGGGAAGGGACGCAGTATTTT
CASSLDSWEGTQYF
>TRBV5-6|TRBJ1-4|.|16|.
TGTGCCAGCAGCTTGATCAGGGAGGGGGCTAATGAAAAACTGTTTTTT
CASSLIREGANEKLFF
>TRBV19|TRBJ2-3|.|15|.
TGTGCCAGCGGGGTGGGTGGAGGTAGCACAGATACGCAGTATTTT
CASGVGGGSTDTQYF
>TRBV11-2|TRBJ2-7|.|14|.
TGTGCCAGCAGCTCCCCATGGGGTCGTGGGGAGCAGTACTTC
CASSSPWGRGEQYF
>TRBV7-9|TRBJ2-5|TRBD2|14|.
TGTGCCAGCATCGGGCTAGCGGGTCAAGAGACCCAGTACTTC
CASIGLAGQETQYF
>TRBV16|TRBJ2-7|.|13|.
TGTGCCAGCAGCCATTCTCACGGATACGAGCAGTACTTC
CASSHSHGYEQYF
>TRBV18|TRBJ2-7|.|14|.
TGTGCCAGCTCACGGGGGGCCCAGACCTACGAGCAGTACTTC
CASSRGAQTYEQYF
>TRBV5-1|TRBJ2-7|TRBD1|14|.
TGCGCCAGCAGCTCGGACAGGCCCCTGTACGAGCAGTACTTC
CASSSDRPLYEQYF
>TRBV6-5|TRBJ2-3|.|14|.
TGTGCCAGCAGTTACGGGGTAGCGGCAGATACGCAGTATTTT
CASSYGVAADTQYF
>TRBV4-1|TRBJ1-2|.|17|.
TGCGCCAGCAGCCAAGATAGTCGGCAGCGTCTATACTATGGCTACACCTTC
CASSQDSRQRLYYGYTF
>TRBV9|TRBJ2-7|TRBD2|15|.
TGTGCCAGCAGCGTAGGTGGCGGGAGCTGGTTCGAGCAGTACTTC
CASSVGGGSWFEQYF
>TRBV6-1|TRBJ2-1|.|13|once
TGTGCCAGCAATCTTCGGGGGTCCAGTGAGCAGTTCTTC
CASNLRGSSEQFF
>TRBV5-1|TRBJ2-5|TRBD1|15|once
TGCGCCAGCAGCACGGGGACAGGCCGCGTCGGCGGACAGTACTTC
CASSTGTGRVGGQYF
>TRBV27|TRBJ2-7|.|15|.
TGTGCCAGCAGTTTATTGGACAGAAGCTCCTACGAGCAGTACTTC
CASSLLDRSSYEQYF
>TRBV6-6|TRBJ1-1|.|14|.
TGTGCCAGCAGTTACACCGGGGGCAAGATTGAAGCTTTCTTT
CASSYTGGKIEAFF
>TRBV7-8|TRBJ1-6|.|20|.
TGTGCCAGCAGCCCTGTCCGGGGAGGGGTCGTTAGGTCCTATAATTCACCCCTCCACTTT
CASSPVRGGVVRSYNSPLHF
>TRBV7-7|TRBJ2-5|.|13|.
TGTGCCAGCAGCCGTACTGACCTAGAGACCCAGTACTTC
CASSRTDLETQYF
>TRBV2|TRBJ1-5|.|13|once
TGTGCCAGCAGGATACAGGGAATGCAGCCCCAGCATTTT
CASRIQGMQPQHF
>TRBV10-3|TRBJ2-7|TRBD1|12|.
TGTGCCGCCCGGACAGGGGATATGGAGCAGTACTTC
CAARTGDMEQYF
>TRBV7-9|TRBJ2-1|.|12|.
TGTGCCAGCAGCCCCGCCAGCATTGAGCAGTTCTTC
CASSPASIEQFF
>TRBV2|TRBJ1-4|TRBD1|15|.
TGTGCCAGCAGTCAACAGGGGTCAACTAATGAAAAACTGTTTTTT
CASSQQGSTNEKLFF
>TRBV28|TRBJ2-7|.|15|few
TGTGCCAGCAACTCGGTGGGCAGGCAGTCCTACGAGCAGTACTTC
CASNSVGRQSYEQYF
>TRBV27|TRBJ1-5|.|14|.
TGTGCCAGCAGTGCCCCCGGTAGCAATCAGCCCCAGCATTTT
CASSAPGSNQPQHF
>TRBV10-1|TRBJ1-3|.|13|.
TGCGCCAGCAGTGAGTTCTCTGGAAACACCATATATTTT
CASSEFSGNTIYF
>TRBV5-6|TRBJ1-1|.|12|.
TGTGCCAGCAGCTTGGGGGAGGCTGAAGCTTTCTTT
CASSLGEAEAFF
>TRBV10-1|TRBJ2-1|.|14|.
TGCGCCAGCAGTGAGAGGGAGTATCGCAATGAGCAGTTCTTC
CASSEREYRNEQFF
>TRBV18|TRBJ1-1|.|14|.
TGTGCCAGCTCCGGTTATCAGGGATCCACTGAAGCTTTCTTT
CASSGYQGSTEAFF
>TRBV6-5|TRBJ1-2|.|15|.
TGTGCCAGCAGTTACGGCACAGGTGCACCCTATGGCTACACCTTC
CASSYGTGAPYGYTF
>TRBV7-9|TRBJ1-1|.|16|.
TGTGCCAGCAGCCGACCAGGGAGAGACAGAGACACTGAAGCTTTCTTT
CASSRPGRDRDTEAFF
>TRBV30|TRBJ2-6|.|13|.
TGTGCCTGGGGACGGCCTGGGGCCAACGTCCTGACTTTC
CAWGRPGANVLTF
>TRBV5-4|TRBJ2-5|TRBD2|16|.
TGTGCCAGCAGCTTGGCCGGGACTAGCGGGCCAGAGACCCAGTACTTC
CASSLAGTSGPETQYF
>TRBV7-9|TRBJ2-2|.|14|.
TGTGCCAGCAGCTCCGGGCAGACGACCGGGGAGCTGTTTTTT
CASSSGQTTGELFF
>TRBV12-5|TRBJ2-6|.|13|.
TGTGCTAGTGGTCAATCTGGGGCCAACGTCCTGACTTTC
CASGQSGANVLTF
>TRBV6-1|TRBJ2-7|TRBD2|15|once
TGTGCCAGCAACCGACTAGCGGCATACTCCTACGAGCAGTACTTC
CASNRLAAYSYEQYF
>TRBV11-2|TRBJ2-1|TRBD2|14|once
TGTGCCAGCGGACTAGCGGGAGGGTACAATGAGCAGTTCTTC
CASGLAGGYNEQFF
>TRBV6-5|TRBJ1-3|.|13|once
TGTGCCAGCAGTAGGAGCTCTGGAAACACCATATATTTT
CASSRSSGNTIYF
>TRBV7-9|TRBJ2-7|TRBD2|16|few
TGTGCCAGCAGCTTAGAAGGTGCGCGGCTAGCGGGCGAGCAGTACTTC
CASSLEGARLAGEQYF
>TRBV9|TRBJ2-3|TRBD1|18|once
TGTGCCAGCAGCTCCCTTCCGGGACAGGGGGCTAGCACAGATACGCAGTATTTT
CASSSLPGQGASTDTQYF
>TRBV30|TRBJ2-5|TRBD1|14|.
TGTGCCTGGAGCCTACAGGGGGTCCAAGAGACCCAGTACTTC
CAWSLQGVQETQYF
>TRBV5-1|TRBJ2-3|.|11|once
TGCGCCAGCAGCTTGGGAGATACGCAGTATTTT
CASSLGDTQYF
>TRBV9|TRBJ2-2|TRBD2|17|.
TGTGCCAGCAGCGTATCCTTAGCGGGAGGGCCGTCAGGGGAGCTGTTTTTT
CASSVSLAGGPSGELFF
>TRBV6-1|TRBJ2-2|.|17|.
TGTGCCAGCAGTGAAGGGCGTCTTCGGACGAACACCGGGGAGCTGTTTTTT
CASSEGRLRTNTGELFF
>TRBV9|TRBJ1-4|.|15|.
TGTGCCAGCAGTACTCTGGGGCTGGCTAATGAAAAACTGTTTTTT
CASSTLGLANEKLFF
>TRBV18|TRBJ2-5|.|13|once
TGTGCCAGCTCACCAGACAGGCAAGAGACCCAGTACTTC
CASSPDRQETQYF
>TRBV30|TRBJ1-1|.|11|.
TGTGCCTGGATCTTCCTCACTGAAGCTTTCTTT
CAWIFLTEAFF
>TRBV4-3|TRBJ1-1|.|13|.
TGCGCCAGCAGCCAAGATCGGGGGTTTGAAGCTTTCTTT
CASSQDRGFEAFF
>TRBV4-1|TRBJ2-1|TRBD2|22|.
TGCGCCAGCAGCCAAAAAACACGACTAGCGGGAGTTTTAGGGCAAAACTACAATGAGCAGTTCTTC
CASSQKTRLAGVLGQNYNEQFF
>TRBV4-3|TRBJ2-1|.|13|.
TGCGCCAGCAGCCAATTCCGGGACTTCGGGCAGTTCTTC
CASSQFRDFGQFF
>TRBV10-3|TRBJ2-5|.|13|.
TGTGCCATCAGACCCAGGGAACAAGAGACCCAGTACTTC
CAIRPREQETQYF
>TRBV2|TRBJ1-3|.|14|.
TGTGCCAGCAGTGAACCCCGTTCTGGAAACACCATATATTTT
CASSEPRSGNTIYF
>TRBV4-1|TRBJ2-7|TRBD1|14|.
TGCGCCAGCAGCCAAGACTTGGACAGGTACGAGCAGTACTTC
CASSQDLDRYEQYF
>TRBV4-1|TRBJ1-1|.|13|once
TGCGCCAGCAGCCTCTATGAACAGTACAAAGCTTTCTTT
CASSLYEQYKAFF
>TRBV28|TRBJ2-7|.|16|.
TGTGCCAGCGAAGGTTCCTGGCAGGAACAATCCTACGAGCAGTACTTC
CASEGSWQEQSYEQYF
>TRBV19|TRBJ1-3|TRBD1|15|.
TGTGCCAGTAGTAAGACAGGGACTGGTGGAAACACCATATATTTT
CASSKTGTGGNTIYF